This entry features one TCR beta chain sequence. Its cognate antigen is unknown. The sample belongs to a study of circulating tumor DNA in untreated peripheral T-cell lymphoma. General study points: Tumor-specific clonotypes: identified in approximately 73% of patients, 85% to 90% of baseline tissues.

Profiling relied on immunoSEQ multiplex PCR, and the TCRdb table lists in-frame clones only, not all of them. The repertoire includes about 2,400 clones, roughly 78% of them detected once, and about 31% sits in the top ten. Tumor tissue was collected at baseline, before treatment began. This clonotype was sampled from a human donor with peripheral T-cell lymphoma. The sequenced material came from tumor tissue.

This CDR3 reads CASRPWDRGEQYF. The CDR3 DNA sequence: TGTGCCAGCAGGCCCTGGGACAGAGGCGAGCAGTACTTC. The V gene is TRBV9, the J gene TRBJ2-7, with 7 bases identical to TRBD1. CDR1 is SGDLS, CDR2 YYNGEE, per germline. J gave up 6 bases and V 5 bases, and 8 bases lay outside the gene matches. CDR3 length: 13 amino acids.